The 32 T cell receptor beta chains below all came from one sample that was sequenced in a study of T cell responses to AZD1222 COVID-19 vaccine. The protocol was immunoSEQ multiplex PCR, while the TCRdb copy is restricted to in-frame clones and leaves out a portion. The table lists about 150,000 clones, around nine tenths of them singletons. The sequencing used peripheral blood, collected 28 days after the second AZD1222 dose. The source of these receptors is an adult who received the AZD1222 COVID-19 vaccine.

The chain carries TRBV6-6 and TRBJ1-1; no firm D call. V was clipped by 6 bases and J by 4 bases, with 18 bases between them. Germline CDR1 is MNHNY and CDR2 is SVGAGI (reference sequence). The CDR3 is 15 amino acids. The CDR3 sequence is CASRTIAVGLTEAFF. DNA for the CDR3: TGTGCCAGCAGAACGATTGCCGTTGGCCTCACTGAAGCTTTCTTT.

This chain joins TRBV29-1 and TRBJ2-7; D is perhaps TRBD2 (6 bases). The germline CDR1 and CDR2 sequences are SQVTM and ANQGSEA. The V end was cut by 3 bases, the J end by 7 bases, with 13 bases between. The CDR3 covers 12 residues. CDR3 bases: TGCAGCGTTGATTTAGCGGCGGGGGAGCAGTACTTC. Translating gives CSVDLAAGEQYF.

This clone appeared a few times. The chain uses TRBV2 and TRBJ2-7, with D possibly TRBD1 on 6 matching bases. Per germline, CDR1 SNHLY and CDR2 FYNNEI. V lost 7 bases and J lost 7, with 23 bases in between. There are 15 residues in the CDR3. For the CDR3, the DNA is TGTGCCAGCACCCCTACAGGGCTCTCGTCGTATGAGCAGTACTTC. Its protein product is CASTPTGLSSYEQYF.

The chain is built from TRBV5-1 and TRBJ2-3; D is undetermined. V was trimmed by 8 bases and J by 4 bases, leaving 11 bases between them. The V gene's germline CDR1 is SGHRS and CDR2 YFSETQ. This CDR3 has 12 residues. This chain's CDR3 is CASGLRADTQYF. As DNA, the CDR3 is TGCGCCAGTGGATTAAGGGCAGATACGCAGTATTTT. Full variable domain (rest looked up from reference TRBV5-1 and TRBJ2-3): KAGVTQTPRYLIKTRGQQVTLSCSPISGHRSVSWYQQTPGQGLQFLFEYFSETQRNKGNFPGRFSGRQFSNSRSEMNVSTLELGDSALYLCASGLRADTQYFGPGTRLTVL.

V gene TRBV19 combines with J gene TRBJ1-3; D is perhaps TRBD1 (5 bases). Deletions cut 8 bases from V and 0 bases from J, with 14 bases between. Per the germline V gene, CDR1 is LNHDA and CDR2 is SQIVND (reference sequence). This CDR3 contains 15 residues. This chain's CDR3 is CASCRAGGSGNTIYF. The CDR3 DNA reads as TGTGCCAGTTGCCGAGCTGGGGGCTCTGGAAACACCATATATTTT. Supplemented by reference TRBV19 and TRBJ1-3, the full variable domain reads DGGITQSPKYLFRKEGQNVTLSCEQNLNHDAMYWYRQDPGQGLRLIYYSQIVNDFQKGDIAEGYSVSREKKESFPLTVTSAQKNPTAFYLCASCRAGGSGNTIYFGEGSWLTVV.

This chain joins TRBV9 and TRBJ1-1; TRBD1 agrees at 7 bases. Germline lookup yields CDR1 SGDLS and CDR2 YYNGEE. The CDR3 is 12 amino acids. The V gene end was trimmed by 3 bases and the J gene end by 8 bases; junction bases not matched to a gene: 4. CDR3 in amino acids: CASSETGIEAFF. The CDR3 DNA follows: TGTGCCAGCAGCGAGACAGGGATCGAAGCTTTCTTT.

This rearrangement joins TRBV14 to TRBJ2-2; no firm D call. The length of the CDR3 is 13 residues. Germline V gene lookup returns CDR1 SGHDN and CDR2 FVKESK. Trimming shortened V by 2 bases and J by 7 bases, and 8 bases separated the two germline ends. The CDR3 region is CASSQLAIGELFF. Written as DNA, the CDR3 is TGTGCCAGCAGCCAACTGGCGATCGGGGAGCTGTTTTTT.

The chain carries TRBV12-3 or TRBV12-4 and TRBJ2-3, with no clear D. The V end was cut by 5 bases, the J end by 2 bases, with 5 bases between. This CDR3 spans 12 amino acids. The CDR3 nucleotides read TGTGCCAGCAGTGGCACCACAGATACGCAGTATTTT. Its translation: CASSGTTDTQYF.

The chain employs TRBV19 and TRBJ1-6; D is ambiguous. The germline V gene encodes CDR1 LNHDA and CDR2 SQIVND (reference sequence). The CDR3 totals 13 residues. Deletions cut 0 bases from V and 10 bases from J, with 7 bases between. CDR3 protein: CASSIDSGSPLHF. Written as DNA, the CDR3 is TGTGCCAGTAGTATAGACAGTGGATCACCCCTCCACTTT.

For this clone: Additional DNA sequences in this sample encode the identical CDR3. The rearrangement uses TRBV6-5 and TRBJ1-1; TRBD1 might be the D (6 bases). CDR1 is MNHEY, CDR2 SVGAGI, per germline. The V end lost 6 bases, the J end lost 0 bases, and 8 bases lay between the germline ends. The CDR3 has 13 amino acids. Here the CDR3 DNA reads TGTGCCAGCAGACAGGGACTGAACACTGAAGCTTTCTTT. It is translated as CASRQGLNTEAFF.

The rearrangement links TRBV18 to TRBJ1-5; D is undetermined. Germline CDR1 and CDR2: KGHSH and LQKENI. This CDR3 has 13 amino acids. Trimming took 3 bases from V and 5 from J, leaving 8 bases between them. The CDR3 loop is CASSPSPDQPQHF. Here the CDR3 DNA reads TGTGCCAGCTCACCTTCCCCGGATCAGCCCCAGCATTTT.

The chain joins TRBV27 to TRBJ1-4, with D maybe TRBD1 (6 bases). Germline CDR1 reads MNHEY; CDR2 reads SMNVEV (reference sequence). The germline V and J ends were trimmed by 6 bases and 7 bases, with 21 bases remaining between them. The CDR3 has 16 residues. The CDR3 reads CASSPTPDSWVEKLFF. As DNA, the CDR3 is TGTGCCAGCAGCCCGACCCCGGACAGTTGGGTTGAAAAACTGTTTTTT.

The chain couples TRBV5-1 to TRBJ2-1; TRBD2 is a possible D gene (6 bases). The CDR3 runs 14 residues. CDR1 is SGHRS, CDR2 YFSETQ, per germline. Deletions cut 8 bases from V and 2 bases from J, with 14 bases between. The CDR3 DNA is TGCGCCAGTTTAAGGGACTCAACCTACAATGAGCAGTTCTTC. Translating gives CASLRDSTYNEQFF.

The chain employs TRBV12-3 or TRBV12-4 and TRBJ1-1; D uncertain. The CDR3 consists of 11 residues. Trimming took 4 bases from V and 7 from J, leaving 7 bases between them. The CDR3 loop reads CASSSFYEAFF. Written as DNA, the CDR3 is TGTGCCAGCAGTTCCTTTTATGAAGCTTTCTTT.

The J gene is TRBJ1-5, the V gene TRBV19; D call uncertain. V lost 7 bases, J lost 0 bases, and 13 bases lay in between. The germline V gene has CDR1 LNHDA and CDR2 SQIVND (reference sequence). This CDR3 has 15 amino acids. CDR3: CASTLAGYSNQPQHF. Written as DNA, the CDR3 is TGTGCCAGTACCCTAGCGGGGTATAGCAATCAGCCCCAGCATTTT.

The rearrangement uses TRBV7-2 and TRBJ2-7; no clear D gene. In germline, CDR1 is SGHTA, CDR2 FQGNSA. The germline V and J ends were trimmed by 1 base and 7 bases, with 17 bases remaining between them. This CDR3 has 15 residues. CDR3 sequence (DNA): TGTGCCAGCAGCTTAGACCGGTCGGCACCGCAAGAGCAGTACTTC. Translated, it gives CASSLDRSAPQEQYF.

The chain links TRBV12-3 or TRBV12-4 to TRBJ2-2; D uncertain. V was shortened by 2 bases and J by 6 bases, with 4 bases between the two germline ends. The CDR3 is 12 amino acids. The DNA for the CDR3 is TGTGCCAGCAGTTTATCGGCCGGGGAGCTGTTTTTT. It yields the protein CASSLSAGELFF.

The rearrangement links TRBV6-1 to TRBJ2-5; 10 nucleotides agree with TRBD2. The CDR3 spans 15 residues. V lost 3 bases to trimming and J lost 5 bases; unmatched junction nucleotides: 6. Germline loops: CDR1 MNHNS, CDR2 SASEGT. The CDR3 sequence: CASSERAGGPETQYF. In DNA form, the CDR3 reads TGTGCCAGCAGTGAGAGAGCGGGAGGGCCCGAGACCCAGTACTTC.

The V and J genes are TRBV5-6 and TRBJ2-2; D gene ambiguous. Germline values: CDR1 SGHDT, CDR2 YYEEEE. The CDR3 consists of 15 residues. Trimming cost V 0 bases and J 2 bases, with 8 bases left between them. CDR3 nucleotide sequence: TGTGCCAGCAGCTTGGGCCCCACCAACACCGGGGAGCTGTTTTTT. This gives the protein CASSLGPTNTGELFF.

This sequence joins TRBV4-2 and TRBJ2-1; 13 bases agree with TRBD2. Germline assignment: CDR1 LGHNA and CDR2 YNFKEQ. CDR3 length: 16 amino acids. After removal of 0 bases from V and 9 bases from J, the junction contained 5 bases not matched to a gene. CDR3 amino acids: CASSQDWTSGSSEQFF. The DNA of the CDR3 is TGTGCCAGCAGCCAAGATTGGACTAGCGGGAGCAGTGAGCAGTTCTTC.

This clone was picked up one time. The gene calls are TRBV16 and TRBJ1-1; tentative D call: TRBD1 (5 bases). The CDR3 length is 14 residues. CDR1 KGHSY and CDR2 FQNENV come from the germline V gene. V lost 3 bases and J lost 1, with 9 bases in between. The CDR3 spells CASSHSGGNTEAFF. CDR3 bases: TGTGCCAGCAGCCACTCTGGGGGGAACACTGAAGCTTTCTTT.

The chain is built from TRBV2 and TRBJ1-2; the match to TRBD1 covers 12 bases. The CDR3 runs 16 residues. CDR1 and CDR2 (germline): SNHLY, FYNNEI. The V segment lost 3 bases and the J segment 3 bases; nucleotides outside the gene matches: 5. The DNA of the CDR3 is TGTGCCAGCAGTGAGGGACAGGGGGCTTGGGACTATGGCTACACCTTC. Translating gives CASSEGQGAWDYGYTF. Full variable domain (remainder filled in from reference TRBV2 and TRBJ1-2): EPEVTQTPSHQVTQMGQEVILRCVPISNHLYFYWYRQILGQKVEFLVSFYNNEISEKSEIFDDQFSVERPDGSNFTLKIRSTKLEDSAMYFCASSEGQGAWDYGYTFGSGTRLTVV.

Comment on this clone: The conserved final phenylalanine or tryptophan is absent from the CDR3, which likely points to a read error. Because the CDR3's place on the DNA is in doubt, the DNA is left out and the CDR3 is given as listed by TCRdb. This chain links TRBV15 with TRBJ2-6. From its first to its last residue, the CDR3 has 8 amino acids. Germline values: CDR1 LNHNV, CDR2 YYDKDF (reference sequence). CDR3 region: CATSTSLP.

The J gene is TRBJ1-6, the V gene TRBV6-4; 8 bases fit TRBD1. V was pared by 5 bases and J by 5 bases, with 5 bases of the junction left unmatched. Germline assignment: CDR1 MRHNA and CDR2 SNTAGT. The CDR3 sequence is 15 residues long. The CDR3 spells CASSIQGAHNSPLHF. As DNA, the CDR3 is TGTGCCAGCAGTATCCAGGGGGCACATAATTCACCCCTCCACTTT.

This clone was recorded a few times. CDR3 sequence (DNA): TGTGCCAGTAGTCTTCAATCGACAGGGTTGAATTCACCCCTCCACTTT. Its protein is CASSLQSTGLNSPLHF. This chain uses TRBV19 with TRBJ1-6; 7 bases line up with TRBD1. The CDR3 contains 16 residues. Germline V gene sequence: CDR1 LNHDA, CDR2 SQIVND (reference sequence). V dropped 5 bases and J dropped 7; count of bases not matched to a gene: 11.

The CDR3 loop is CASSITHLAGIYNEQFF. CDR3 in DNA: TGCGCCAGCAGCATAACGCATTTAGCGGGGATCTACAATGAGCAGTTCTTC. The rearrangement links TRBV5-1 to TRBJ2-1; 8 bases match TRBD2. CDR1 is SGHRS and CDR2 is YFSETQ in the germline V gene. V gave up 4 bases and J gave up 3 bases; unmatched junction bases: 12. This CDR3 is built from 17 residues.

The sample holds one count of this clone. The genes are TRBV2 and TRBJ1-2, with TRBD1 identical over 10 bases. This CDR3 is built from 14 residues. V trimming: 5 bases; J trimming: 4 bases; junction bases outside the gene matches: 4. Germline-derived CDR1 and CDR2 are SNHLY and FYNNEI. CDR3 protein: CASSRTGGGYGYTF. The DNA of the CDR3 is TGTGCCAGCAGTAGGACAGGGGGGGGCTATGGCTACACCTTC.

The V call is TRBV29-1, the J call TRBJ2-1; the D gene is possibly TRBD2 (6 bases). V lost 4 bases to trimming and J lost 7 bases, with 14 bases between them. Germline CDR1 reads SQVTM; CDR2 reads ANQGSEA. The CDR3 is 13 residues long. CDR3 protein: CSVAVTRGNEQFF. In DNA form, the CDR3 reads TGCAGCGTTGCGGTCACGCGGGGTAATGAGCAGTTCTTC.

The chain recombines TRBV6-2 or TRBV6-3 with TRBJ1-4, with 7 bases identical to TRBD1. The germline gives CDR1 MNHEY, CDR2 SVGEGT. The CDR3 has 17 amino acids. V shed 6 bases, J shed 3 bases, and the junction held 13 bases outside the gene matches. DNA of the CDR3: TGTGCCAGCAGCGCATGGGTTTCGGGACAGTCTAATGAAAAACTGTTTTTT. It is translated as CASSAWVSGQSNEKLFF.

The chain couples TRBV3-1 (or the pseudogene TRBV3-2) to TRBJ1-3; TRBD1 matches at 10 bases. The V segment lost 3 bases and the J segment 4 bases; nucleotides outside the gene matches: 15. This CDR3 has 19 amino acids. The V gene's germline CDR1 is LGHDT and CDR2 YNNKEL (reference sequence). The DNA of the CDR3 is TGTGCCAGCAGCCAGTCCCAACAACCGGGACAGGGGATGGGAAACACCATATATTTT. Protein: CASSQSQQPGQGMGNTIYF.

V is TRBV7-9 and J is TRBJ1-2, with D uncertain. There are 13 residues in the CDR3. Trimming removed 1 base at V and 4 bases at J, with 7 bases between. Per the germline V gene, CDR1 is SEHNR and CDR2 is FQNEAQ (reference sequence). CDR3 in DNA: TGTGCCAGCAGCTTAGGGGGAGCCTATGGCTACACCTTC. It codes for CASSLGGAYGYTF.

This chain links TRBV5-1 with TRBJ2-7; TRBD2 matches 13 bases. The CDR3 has 15 amino acids. The germline V gene encodes CDR1 SGHRS and CDR2 YFSETQ. The J segment lost 7 bases and the V segment lost 7 bases, leaving 11 bases of the junction unmatched. As DNA, the CDR3 is TGCGCCAGCGGGACTAGCGGGACCCAAACGGGAGAGCAGTACTTC. Residues: CASGTSGTQTGEQYF. The variable domain in full, completed from reference TRBV5-1 and TRBJ2-7, reads KAGVTQTPRYLIKTRGQQVTLSCSPISGHRSVSWYQQTPGQGLQFLFEYFSETQRNKGNFPGRFSGRQFSNSRSEMNVSTLELGDSALYLCASGTSGTQTGEQYFGPGTRLTVT.